A single sample is the source of the 17 T cell receptor beta chains below, sequenced in a study of shared clonotypes between healthy human individuals. The protocol was immunoSEQ multiplex PCR, while the TCRdb copy is restricted to in-frame clones and leaves out a portion. The table lists around 640,000 clones, roughly 96% of them singletons. It was CD45RO-negative cells, positively selected for CCR7, that made up naive CD8 cells, with terminally differentiated effector memory CD45RA+ cells excluded. Material: naive CD8+ T cells sorted from blood. Receptors originate from a woman under 40 in good health.

This rearrangement joins TRBV14 to TRBJ1-3; D unresolved. V was cut by 0 bases and J by 8 bases, with 5 bases left in between. This CDR3 region has 12 residues. The germline gives CDR1 SGHDN, CDR2 FVKESK. The CDR3 protein is CASSQEGYTIYF. CDR3 bases: TGTGCCAGCAGCCAAGAAGGGTACACCATATATTTT. The full variable domain, completed using reference TRBV14 and TRBJ1-3, is EAGVTQFPSHSVIEKGQTVTLRCDPISGHDNLYWYRRVMGKEIKFLLHFVKESKQDESGMPNNRFLAERTGGTYSTLKVQPAELEDSGVYFCASSQEGYTIYFGEGSWLTVV.

This chain links TRBV7-9 with TRBJ2-7, with 11 bases identical to TRBD2. The germline gives CDR1 SEHNR, CDR2 FQNEAQ (reference sequence). CDR3 length: 14 amino acids. V shed 5 bases, J shed 2 bases, and the junction held 2 bases outside the gene matches. The DNA for the CDR3 is TGTGCCAGCAGCGAGACTAGCGGGACCTACGAGCAGTACTTC. It yields the protein CASSETSGTYEQYF.

This chain uses TRBV27 with TRBJ2-1, with no clear D. The CDR3 has 15 amino acids. Germline values: CDR1 MNHEY, CDR2 SMNVEV (reference sequence). V lost 3 bases and J 8 bases, leaving 17 bases between the germline ends. The CDR3 DNA follows: TGTGCCAGCAGTTTTAGGGTGGGATTTTGGGATGAGCAGTTCTTC. Its translation is CASSFRVGFWDEQFF.

The rearrangement joins TRBV30 to TRBJ2-1, with a possible D match to TRBD2 (6 bases). V lost 5 bases to trimming and J lost 8 bases, with 13 bases between them. The CDR3 covers 12 residues. Germline V gives CDR1 GTSNPN, CDR2 SVGIG (reference sequence). CDR3 region: CAWGSGLDEQFF. CDR3 in DNA: TGTGCCTGGGGGAGCGGGCTGGATGAGCAGTTCTTC. The full variable domain, with the rest looked up from reference TRBV30 and TRBJ2-1, is SQTIHQWPATLVQPVGSPLSLECTVEGTSNPNLYWYRQAAGRGLQLLFYSVGIGQISSEVPQNLSASRPQDRQFILSSKKLLLSDSGFYLCAWGSGLDEQFFGPGTRLTVL.

A few counts support this clone. This chain links TRBV7-9 with TRBJ2-3, with 8 bases matching TRBD2. The CDR3 runs to 16 residues. Per germline, CDR1 SEHNR and CDR2 FQNEAQ (reference sequence). The V gene end was trimmed by 4 bases and the J gene end by 1 base; junction bases not matched to a gene: 7. CDR3: CASSSSSSGRTDTQYF. The CDR3 DNA reads as TGTGCCAGCAGCTCCTCATCTAGCGGGCGCACAGATACGCAGTATTTT.

The chain has TRBV4-1 and TRBJ2-1, with D perhaps matching TRBD1 (6 bases). CDR1 MGHRA and CDR2 YSYEKL come from the germline V gene. The V end lost 0 bases, the J end lost 7 bases, and 10 bases lay between the germline ends. CDR3 length equals 14 residues. CDR3 sequence (DNA): TGCGCCAGCAGCCAAGATGGGCAGGGGAATGAGCAGTTCTTC. Protein: CASSQDGQGNEQFF.

This clone was recorded many times. V usage is TRBV7-6 and J usage is TRBJ1-1; a weak D match, TRBD1 (5 bases). The CDR3 totals 16 residues. Trimming removed 3 bases at V and 6 bases at J, with 20 bases between. CDR1 and CDR2 from the germline V gene are SGHVS and FNYEAQ. CDR3 in amino acids: CASSFVLGEGISEAFF. As DNA, the CDR3 is TGTGCCAGCAGCTTCGTCCTGGGGGAGGGCATCTCTGAAGCTTTCTTT. Full variable domain (missing parts from reference TRBV7-6 and TRBJ1-1): GAGVSQSPRYKVTKRGQDVALRCDPISGHVSLYWYRQALGQGPEFLTYFNYEAQQDKSGLPNDRFSAERPEGSISTLTIQRTEQRDSAMYRCASSFVLGEGISEAFFGQGTRLTVV.

The chain is built from TRBV15 and TRBJ1-5, with D hard to call. The CDR3 spans 12 residues. Germline loops: CDR1 LNHNV, CDR2 YYDKDF (reference sequence). The V end lost 8 bases, the J end lost 3 bases, and 8 bases lay between the germline ends. Here the CDR3 reads CATSNLNQPQHF. The CDR3 coding sequence is TGTGCCACCTCTAACCTCAATCAGCCCCAGCATTTT.

This clone was seen just once. This chain links TRBV7-9 with TRBJ1-2; 7 positions agree with TRBD1. This CDR3 region has 14 residues. J gave up 8 bases and V 6 bases, and 12 bases lay outside the gene matches. Germline V CDR1 and CDR2: SEHNR, FQNEAQ (reference sequence). The CDR3 nucleotides are TGTGCCAGCAGACCCGACAGGGACGCAGGGGGCTACACCTTC. As protein: CASRPDRDAGGYTF.

This clone was counted a single time. This chain uses TRBV19 with TRBJ2-7; 11 nucleotides line up with TRBD2. Losses at the gene ends were 5 bases for V and 2 bases for J; bases not matched to a gene: 5. The CDR3 runs to 15 residues. Looked up from germline, CDR1 is LNHDA and CDR2 is SQIVND (reference sequence). The CDR3 nucleotides are TGTGCCAGTAGTTGGGGGACTAGCGGTACCTACGAGCAGTACTTC. This codes for CASSWGTSGTYEQYF.

The chain joins TRBV5-1 to TRBJ2-5; perhaps TRBD2 as D (6 bases). V shed 5 bases and J shed 4 bases, with 9 bases lying between them. The CDR3 runs 12 residues. Germline V gene data show CDR1 as SGHRS and CDR2 as YFSETQ. The CDR3 coding sequence is TGCGCCAGCAGGGGGACTGGAGAGACCCAGTACTTC. Amino acids: CASRGTGETQYF.

The genes are TRBV18 and TRBJ2-7, with 7 nucleotides matching TRBD2. The ends lost 3 bases at V and 2 bases at J; junction bases unmatched: 1. The CDR3 totals 13 residues. Germline assignment: CDR1 KGHSH and CDR2 LQKENI. The DNA of the CDR3 is TGTGCCAGCTCACCGGGGGGGACCTACGAGCAGTACTTC. The encoded protein is CASSPGGTYEQYF.

The V gene is TRBV27, the J gene TRBJ2-3; D uncertain. V lost 0 bases and J 6 bases, leaving 16 bases between the germline ends. The CDR3 is made up of 16 amino acids. The germline CDR1 and CDR2 sequences are MNHEY and SMNVEV (reference sequence). The CDR3 reads CASSLSLAPPVDTQYF. CDR3 DNA: TGTGCCAGCAGTTTATCTTTAGCTCCACCAGTTGATACGCAGTATTTT.

The chain recombines TRBV7-8 with TRBJ2-4; TRBD2 is a possible D gene (6 bases). Germline CDR1 and CDR2: SGHVS and FQNEAQ. Between the trimmed V and J ends, which lost 4 bases and 6 bases, there was a span of 16 bases. CDR3 size: 15 residues. CDR3: CASSYGAGPPNIQYF. CDR3 DNA: TGTGCCAGCAGCTACGGCGCGGGACCGCCAAACATTCAGTACTTC.

The genes are TRBV9 and TRBJ2-7; TRBD1 matches at 7 bases. Germline-derived CDR1 and CDR2 are SGDLS and YYNGEE. The CDR3 sequence is 14 residues long. V was pared by 0 bases and J by 4 bases, with 4 bases of the junction left unmatched. CDR3 protein: CASSVDRGGYEQYF. The CDR3 bases are TGTGCCAGCAGCGTAGACAGGGGTGGATACGAGCAGTACTTC.

A word on this clone: The sample carries other DNA sequences with the same CDR3. V usage is TRBV7-9 and J usage is TRBJ2-7, with D unresolved. Germline CDR1 is SEHNR and CDR2 is FQNEAQ (reference sequence). The CDR3 contains 12 residues. V was shortened by 2 bases and J by 0 bases, with 2 bases between the two germline ends. CDR3 nucleotide sequence: TGTGCCAGCAGCTTAAGCTCCTACGAGCAGTACTTC. Translating it yields CASSLSSYEQYF.

This chain joins TRBV19 and TRBJ2-3; TRBD2 might be the D (6 bases). Germline lookup yields CDR1 LNHDA and CDR2 SQIVND (reference sequence). Trimming left V 7 bases short and J 0 bases short, with 14 bases between. There are 15 residues in the CDR3. CDR3 nucleotides: TGTGCCAGTACCATTGGGGGGTACAGCACAGATACGCAGTATTTT. This encodes CASTIGGYSTDTQYF.